The 21 T cell receptor beta chains listed next were all sequenced from one sample in a study of OX40 agonist ivuxolimab in advanced cancers. The method was immunoSEQ multiplex PCR; TCRdb's version includes in-frame clones alone and lacks a portion of them. The sample carries about 53,000 clones, approximately 84% recorded once. The source was CD4+ or CD8+ T cells sorted from blood, collected in a trial of the OX40 agonist ivuxolimab. The receptors originated from an adult with an advanced solid tumor such as melanoma, head and neck, liver or kidney cancer.

This clone was counted a single time. The V gene is TRBV21-1, the J gene TRBJ1-2; no DNA check was done on the table's D call, TRBD1. TRBV21-1 is a pseudogene. The CDR3 extends over 16 amino acids. The CDR3 sequence: CASSKEFQMFNYGYTF. The DNA for the CDR3 is TGTGCCAGCAGCAAAGAATTCCAGATGTTTAACTATGGCTACACCTTC.

This sequence joins TRBV6-1 and TRBJ2-7, with 10 bases lining up with TRBD1. The CDR3 extends over 14 amino acids. Trimming took 4 bases from V and 3 from J; bases not matched to a gene: 3. Germline CDR1 reads MNHNS; CDR2 reads SASEGT. CDR3 amino acids: CASSADRGNYEQYF. In nucleotides, the CDR3 is TGTGCCAGCAGTGCGGACAGGGGGAACTACGAGCAGTACTTC.

The chain links TRBV4-1 to TRBJ2-7; 11 positions match TRBD2. CDR3 size: 16 residues. Germline trimming cut 1 base from V and 4 bases from J; bases unmatched to any gene: 6. Germline assignment: CDR1 MGHRA and CDR2 YSYEKL. In DNA, the CDR3 is TGCGCCAGCAGCCAAGTGGCGGCTAGCGGGAGGTACGAGCAGTACTTC. It specifies CASSQVAASGRYEQYF.

In its sample, this clone was seen many times. The J gene is TRBJ1-1, the V gene TRBV4-2; D is unclear. The CDR3 sequence is 16 residues long. Per germline, CDR1 LGHNA and CDR2 YNFKEQ. The germline V and J ends were trimmed by 4 bases and 1 base, with 16 bases remaining between them. The CDR3 loop is CASSPQKGRGNTEAFF. Here the CDR3 DNA reads TGTGCCAGCAGCCCTCAGAAGGGCCGGGGGAACACTGAAGCTTTCTTT.

J is TRBJ1-5 and V is TRBV7-2, with a possible D match to TRBD1 (5 bases). Trimming shortened V by 2 bases and J by 4 bases, and 9 bases separated the two germline ends. This CDR3 spans 14 amino acids. Germline values: CDR1 SGHTA, CDR2 FQGNSA. CDR3 DNA sequence: TGTGCCAGCAGCTTAAGGGCAGGGAATCAGCCCCAGCATTTT. Translation: CASSLRAGNQPQHF.

This sequence joins TRBV30 and TRBJ2-1, with 14 bases that match TRBD2. The CDR3 length is 15 residues. Germline-derived CDR1 and CDR2 are GTSNPN and SVGIG (reference sequence). Trimming took 8 bases from V and 8 from J; bases not matched to a gene: 11. The CDR3 sequence is CAGQGLAGVRDEQFF. The CDR3 bases are TGTGCCGGCCAGGGACTAGCGGGAGTTAGGGATGAGCAGTTCTTC.

The gene calls are TRBV28 and TRBJ2-3, with 10 bases lining up with TRBD2. The CDR3 has 14 amino acids. V dropped 5 bases and J dropped 8; count of bases not matched to a gene: 7. Germline values: CDR1 MDHEN, CDR2 SYDVKM. CDR3 sequence: CASSLASGGGTQYF. As DNA, the CDR3 is TGTGCCAGCAGTCTGGCTAGCGGGGGAGGTACGCAGTATTTT.

The chain uses TRBV19 and TRBJ1-5; unclear D gene. Germline V gene data show CDR1 as LNHDA and CDR2 as SQIVND (reference sequence). Trimming took 6 bases from V and 9 from J, leaving 15 bases between them. The CDR3 has 13 amino acids. CDR3 loop: CASRSRTEGPQHF. The CDR3 nucleotides read TGTGCCAGTAGATCACGGACCGAAGGGCCCCAGCATTTT. Together with reference TRBV19 and TRBJ1-5, the CDR3 gives the full variable domain: DGGITQSPKYLFRKEGQNVTLSCEQNLNHDAMYWYRQDPGQGLRLIYYSQIVNDFQKGDIAEGYSVSREKKESFPLTVTSAQKNPTAFYLCASRSRTEGPQHFGDGTRLSIL.

V usage is TRBV6-6 and J usage is TRBJ2-1; no clear D. V shed 8 bases and J shed 5 bases, with 16 bases lying between them. This CDR3 has 14 residues. Germline CDR1 reads MNHNY; CDR2 reads SVGAGI (reference sequence). CDR3 loop: CASAKSDIDNEQFF. Written as DNA, the CDR3 is TGTGCCAGCGCTAAGAGCGATATCGACAATGAGCAGTTCTTC.

The chain links TRBV28 to TRBJ1-5; 7 bases are a match to TRBD1. The CDR3 length is 16 residues. The germline gives CDR1 MDHEN, CDR2 SYDVKM. J gave up 2 bases and V 8 bases, and 12 bases lay outside the gene matches. CDR3: CASQRGTEGRNQPQHF. The CDR3 nucleotides are TGTGCCAGCCAACGCGGGACAGAGGGGCGCAATCAGCCCCAGCATTTT.

This clone was detected only once. The V gene is TRBV6-1, the J gene TRBJ1-4; D gene uncertain. Trimming took off 4 bases at V and 1 base at J, with 13 bases between the two ends. This CDR3 has 16 amino acids. CDR1 MNHNS and CDR2 SASEGT come from the germline V gene. CDR3: CASSVGLIVTNEKLFF. The CDR3 nucleotides are TGTGCCAGCAGTGTTGGGCTCATAGTAACTAATGAAAAACTGTTTTTT.

The chain joins TRBV11-2 to TRBJ2-7, with 8 bases lining up with TRBD1. This CDR3 has 14 residues. CDR1 and CDR2 from the germline V gene are SGHAT and FQNNGV. V gave up 5 bases and J gave up 7 bases; unmatched junction bases: 10. The DNA for the CDR3 is TGTGCCAGCAGCCCCCGGGACAGGTCTTGGGAGCAGTACTTC. Translating gives CASSPRDRSWEQYF.

The V gene is TRBV7-9, the J gene TRBJ2-4; D uncertain. V gave up 5 bases and J gave up 0 bases, with 5 bases separating them. The CDR3 has 13 residues. The germline gives CDR1 SEHNR, CDR2 FQNEAQ (reference sequence). CDR3 sequence (DNA): TGTGCCAGCAGCCCCCAAGCCAAAAACATTCAGTACTTC. It yields the protein CASSPQAKNIQYF.

J is TRBJ2-7 and V is TRBV18; no reliable D call. Germline V CDR1 and CDR2: KGHSH, LQKENI. The V and J ends lost 0 bases and 2 bases respectively, with 11 bases between them. There are 15 residues in the CDR3. The CDR3 spells CASSPPGLGAYEQYF. The DNA of the CDR3 is TGTGCCAGCTCACCACCAGGGCTTGGGGCCTACGAGCAGTACTTC. Complete variable domain (other parts from reference TRBV18 and TRBJ2-7): NAGVMQNPRHLVRRRGQEARLRCSPMKGHSHVYWYRQLPEEGLKFMVYLQKENIIDESGMPKERFSAEFPKEGPSILRIQQVVRGDSAAYFCASSPPGLGAYEQYFGPGTRLTVT.

V usage is TRBV15 and J usage is TRBJ2-7, with 8 bases matching TRBD2. The CDR3 covers 14 residues. V shed 1 base, J shed 2 bases, and the junction held 1 base outside the gene matches. Germline CDR1 and CDR2: LNHNV and YYDKDF (reference sequence). This CDR3 reads CATSRAGGAYEQYF. The CDR3 DNA is TGTGCCACCAGCAGAGCCGGGGGGGCCTACGAGCAGTACTTC.

This chain uses TRBV5-1 with TRBJ2-2; the D call may be TRBD1 or TRBD2 (5 bases each). The ends were cut back, 0 bases at V and 6 bases at J, with 15 bases in the middle. Germline V gene data show CDR1 as SGHRS and CDR2 as YFSETQ. The CDR3 consists of 16 residues. The CDR3, as DNA: TGCGCCAGCAGCTTGGCCGGGGCTAGCAACGCCGGGGAGCTGTTTTTT. As protein: CASSLAGASNAGELFF.

This chain uses TRBV6-5 with TRBJ1-2; a weak D match, TRBD1 (5 bases). V dropped 6 bases and J dropped 2 bases, with 10 bases sitting between them. This CDR3 has 13 amino acids. Per the germline V gene, CDR1 is MNHEY and CDR2 is SVGAGI. The DNA of the CDR3 is TGTGCCAGCAGGGACCCAGGGAACTATGGCTACACCTTC. Protein product: CASRDPGNYGYTF.

This clone was seen a handful of times. The chain uses TRBV19 and TRBJ1-4; possible D gene TRBD1, 5 bases. The CDR3 totals 14 residues. Germline V gives CDR1 LNHDA, CDR2 SQIVND (reference sequence). V was shortened by 8 bases and J by 10 bases, with 20 bases between the two germline ends. CDR3 residues: CASGTGQGRGKLFF. The CDR3, as DNA: TGTGCCAGTGGAACGGGCCAAGGGAGGGGAAAACTGTTTTTT.

The chain couples TRBV6-6 to TRBJ2-2; D remains unclear. The V end was cut by 5 bases, the J end by 2 bases, with 9 bases between. CDR3 length: 14 amino acids. CDR1 is MNHNY and CDR2 is SVGAGI in the germline V gene (reference sequence). In DNA, the CDR3 is TGTGCCAGCAGTCGGATAGAAAACACCGGGGAGCTGTTTTTT. Protein sequence: CASSRIENTGELFF.

This clone was seen once. The gene calls are TRBV5-1 and TRBJ2-7; 8 nucleotides align to TRBD2. This CDR3 has 15 residues. J lost 4 bases, V lost 0 bases, and 6 bases had no gene match. Germline lookup yields CDR1 SGHRS and CDR2 YFSETQ. The CDR3 sequence: CASSLAAGGPYEQYF. CDR3 nucleotides: TGCGCCAGCAGCTTGGCCGCGGGAGGACCTTACGAGCAGTACTTC. The whole variable domain, filled in from reference TRBV5-1 and TRBJ2-7, reads KAGVTQTPRYLIKTRGQQVTLSCSPISGHRSVSWYQQTPGQGLQFLFEYFSETQRNKGNFPGRFSGRQFSNSRSEMNVSTLELGDSALYLCASSLAAGGPYEQYFGPGTRLTVT.

The chain has TRBV6-5 and TRBJ1-2; D gene unclear. Trimming stripped 5 bases from V and 1 base from J, with 8 bases between. There are 13 residues in the CDR3. Germline CDR1 is MNHEY and CDR2 is SVGAGI. This chain's CDR3 is CASSVNDNYGYTF. The CDR3 bases are TGTGCCAGCAGTGTCAATGATAACTATGGCTACACCTTC.